Detailed here is one T cell receptor beta chain. Its specificity is not known. This sample is drawn from a study of OX40 agonist ivuxolimab in advanced cancers. General study results and limits: Specificity for antigen went undetermined in the expanded peripheral T cells.

Peripheral blood came from all dose cohorts at three timepoints. There are 16 residues in the CDR3. From germline, CDR1 is SGHAT and CDR2 FQNNGV. V was pared by 3 bases and J by 3 bases, with 8 bases of the junction left unmatched. The table came from immunoSEQ multiplex PCR; TCRdb's copy has only in-frame clones and leaves some out. The data show fewer than 90,000 clones, roughly nine tenths seen once. This clonotype originated in an adult with an advanced solid tumor such as melanoma, head and neck, liver or kidney cancer. Sequenced material: CD4+ or CD8+ T cells sorted from blood, taken in a trial of the OX40 agonist ivuxolimab. This chain connects TRBV11-2 to TRBJ2-7; 10 positions match TRBD2. The CDR3 bases are TGTGCCAGCAGCTTGTCCCTAGCGGGAGAGATCTACGAGCAGTACTTC. Its translation is CASSLSLAGEIYEQYF.